The 32 T cell receptor beta chains reported below all come from one sample, sequenced in a study of CD8+ T cells in alopecia areata listed by TCRdb under 2018. Per the publication, the time point label means: baseline before oral tofacitinib. The library came from the immunoSEQ multiplex PCR assay. RNA was extracted from all samples and reverse transcribed into cDNA, which served as template for TCR sequencing. TCRdb took this table from immuneACCESS and kept in-frame rearrangements with V and J called. Such tables lack part of the clones; where checked against another copy, unresolved V genes explain under half of the gap, and the rest is unexplained. The sample profile shows around 200,000 clones; roughly 65% of them were found once. The biggest ten clones account for approximately 1.7% of the sample. The sample was CD4+ T cells sorted from blood, taken at week 0. Receptor source: a human donor with alopecia areata.

This rearrangement joins TRBV4-3 to TRBJ1-6; D may be TRBD1 (5 bases). This CDR3 has 16 residues. V shed 1 base and J shed 0 bases, with 7 bases lying between them. Germline V gene sequence: CDR1 LGHNA, CDR2 YSLEER. CDR3 sequence: CASSQGRGSYNSPLHF. The CDR3 nucleotides are TGCGCCAGCAGCCAAGGAAGGGGCTCCTATAATTCACCCCTCCACTTT.

This clone appeared a few times. The V call is TRBV7-2, the J call TRBJ1-2; D is ambiguous. Trimming cost V 5 bases and J 4 bases, with 17 bases left between them. Germline assignment: CDR1 SGHTA and CDR2 FQGNSA. This CDR3 contains 15 residues. CDR3 amino acids: CASSPNNQPFYGYTF. CDR3 DNA: TGTGCCAGCAGCCCCAATAATCAGCCATTCTATGGCTACACCTTC. Using reference TRBV7-2 and TRBJ1-2 for the parts outside the CDR3, the full variable domain is GAGVSQSPSNKVTEKGKDVELRCDPISGHTALYWYRQSLGQGLEFLIYFQGNSAPDKSGLPSDRFSAERTGGSVSTLTIQRTQQEDSAVYLCASSPNNQPFYGYTFGSGTRLTVV.

This clone was counted a single time. The chain uses TRBV7-9 and TRBJ2-5; no clear D. Germline values: CDR1 SEHNR, CDR2 FQNEAQ (reference sequence). This CDR3 region has 10 residues. This chain's CDR3 is CALSRETQYF. The CDR3 coding sequence is TGTGCACTGAGTAGGGAGACCCAGTACTTC.

V usage is TRBV7-2 and J usage is TRBJ2-7; a weak D match, TRBD2 (5 bases). CDR1 is SGHTA, CDR2 FQGNSA, per germline. The length of the CDR3 is 17 residues. V lost 5 bases, J lost 1 base, and 21 bases lay in between. CDR3 amino acids: CASSPQIDWELSYEQYF. As DNA, the CDR3 is TGTGCCAGCAGCCCACAAATCGACTGGGAGTTGTCCTACGAGCAGTACTTC.

The chain recombines TRBV6-5 with TRBJ1-6; no clear D. The V end lost 6 bases, the J end lost 10 bases, and 13 bases lay between the germline ends. From germline, CDR1 is MNHEY and CDR2 SVGAGI. The CDR3 runs to 13 residues. Written as DNA, the CDR3 is TGTGCCAGCAGCTCAACAACGGGGTCACCCCTCCACTTT. Encoded protein: CASSSTTGSPLHF.

This clone was seen more than once but under ten times. The chain joins TRBV25-1 to TRBJ2-7, with TRBD1 identical over 7 bases. CDR3 size: 13 residues. Germline assignment: CDR1 MGHDK and CDR2 SYGVNS. Trimming took 4 bases from V and 3 from J; bases not matched to a gene: 3. As DNA, the CDR3 is TGTGCCAGCAGTGCGACAGGGATCTACGAGCAGTACTTC. Translated: CASSATGIYEQYF.

This clone came up a few times. The V and J genes are TRBV5-1 and TRBJ2-7, with D possibly matching TRBD1 (5 bases). CDR3 length equals 11 residues. Germline CDR1 is SGHRS and CDR2 is YFSETQ. Trimming took 4 bases from V and 4 from J, leaving 6 bases between them. CDR3 protein: CASSQGYEQYF. In DNA, the CDR3 is TGCGCCAGCAGCCAGGGTTACGAGCAGTACTTC.

The chain couples TRBV4-2 to TRBJ2-5; 9 bases are a match to TRBD1. J was trimmed by 3 bases and V by 5 bases; bases with no gene match: 4. Germline CDR1 reads LGHNA; CDR2 reads YNFKEQ. The CDR3 has 14 amino acids. The CDR3 coding sequence is TGTGCCAGCAGCGAGGGACAGGGTAAAGAGACCCAGTACTTC. Translating gives CASSEGQGKETQYF.

The count of this clone is one. The chain uses TRBV5-4 and TRBJ1-2, with 9 bases matching TRBD1. V trimming: 2 bases; J trimming: 6 bases; junction bases outside the gene matches: 2. Per the germline V gene, CDR1 is SGHNT and CDR2 is YYREEE (reference sequence). The length of the CDR3 is 13 residues. The CDR3 spells CASSFRDRDGYTF. The DNA for the CDR3 is TGTGCCAGCAGCTTCCGGGACAGGGATGGCTACACCTTC.

This clone occurred a few times. J is TRBJ2-7 and V is TRBV29-1, with a possible D match to TRBD2 (6 bases). The CDR3 runs 15 residues. Germline V gene sequence: CDR1 SQVTM, CDR2 ANQGSEA. Trimming left V 4 bases short and J 3 bases short, with 19 bases between. For the CDR3, the DNA is TGCAGCGTTGGGAGGGTGTGGGGGACTGGCTACGAGCAGTACTTC. Protein sequence: CSVGRVWGTGYEQYF.

This clone has just a few counts. J is TRBJ2-7 and V is TRBV30; 7 nucleotides align to TRBD1. Germline CDR1 and CDR2: GTSNPN and SVGIG (reference sequence). This CDR3 comprises 14 residues. V trimming: 1 base; J trimming: 3 bases; junction bases outside the gene matches: 6. The CDR3 loop reads CAWSAPPGGYEQYF. DNA of the CDR3: TGTGCCTGGAGTGCCCCCCCAGGGGGCTACGAGCAGTACTTC.

V and J are TRBV25-1 and TRBJ1-4; D ambiguous. The germline V gene encodes CDR1 MGHDK and CDR2 SYGVNS. The V end lost 6 bases, the J end lost 6 bases, and 14 bases lay between the germline ends. The CDR3 is 14 residues long. CDR3 residues: CASSDGPLDEKLFF. The CDR3 coding sequence is TGTGCCAGCAGCGACGGGCCCTTGGATGAAAAACTGTTTTTT.

This clone was counted a few times. The chain is built from TRBV29-1 and TRBJ2-7, with a tentative D call TRBD2 (5 bases). Between the trimmed V and J ends, which lost 6 bases and 3 bases, there was a span of 9 bases. Germline V gene data show CDR1 as SQVTM and CDR2 as ANQGSEA. This CDR3 comprises 11 residues. CDR3 in amino acids: CSVGEIYEQYF. As DNA, the CDR3 is TGCAGCGTCGGGGAGATCTACGAGCAGTACTTC.

V gene TRBV5-6 combines with J gene TRBJ2-7; D is uncertain. The V and J ends lost 1 base and 4 bases respectively, with 6 bases between them. The germline gives CDR1 SGHDT, CDR2 YYEEEE. The CDR3 is made up of 12 amino acids. The CDR3 coding sequence is TGTGCCAGCAGCTTGAAGGATTACGAGCAGTACTTC. This sequence encodes CASSLKDYEQYF.

The chain links TRBV29-1 to TRBJ2-7; tentative D call: TRBD1 (6 bases). CDR1 and CDR2 (germline): SQVTM, ANQGSEA. CDR3 length equals 14 residues. The germline V and J ends were trimmed by 6 bases and 0 bases, with 15 bases remaining between them. The CDR3 protein is CSVKGVSSSYEQYF. The CDR3 nucleotides read TGCAGCGTGAAGGGGGTCTCAAGCTCCTACGAGCAGTACTTC.

The chain joins TRBV29-1 to TRBJ1-5; D is undetermined. The length of the CDR3 is 13 residues. Germline CDR1 reads SQVTM; CDR2 reads ANQGSEA. V dropped 6 bases and J dropped 0 bases, with 9 bases sitting between them. In DNA form, the CDR3 reads TGCAGCGTCCAACGGGATAGCAATCAGCCCCAGCATTTT. Residues: CSVQRDSNQPQHF.

This chain joins TRBV4-1 and TRBJ2-7; D uncertain. This CDR3 is built from 16 residues. Trimming took off 0 bases at V and 0 bases at J, with 12 bases between the two ends. CDR1 is MGHRA and CDR2 is YSYEKL in the germline V gene. CDR3 sequence (DNA): TGCGCCAGCAGCCAAGAAGGCCCCGAAAGCTCCTACGAGCAGTACTTC. It yields the protein CASSQEGPESSYEQYF.

This chain uses TRBV7-2 with TRBJ2-1, with TRBD1 matching over 8 bases. The CDR3 is made up of 16 amino acids. Germline V CDR1 and CDR2: SGHTA, FQGNSA. The V segment lost 5 bases and the J segment 0 bases; nucleotides outside the gene matches: 6. This CDR3 reads CASSRWTGSSYNEQFF. CDR3 bases: TGTGCCAGCAGCCGATGGACAGGGAGCTCCTACAATGAGCAGTTCTTC.

This chain joins TRBV29-1 and TRBJ1-1; tentatively, D is TRBD1 (6 bases). The germline V and J ends were trimmed by 3 bases and 1 base, with 12 bases remaining between them. Germline V gene data show CDR1 as SQVTM and CDR2 as ANQGSEA. CDR3 length equals 14 residues. DNA for the CDR3: TGCAGCGTTGATGGCAGGACAGAGAACACTGAAGCTTTCTTT. Its translation is CSVDGRTENTEAFF.

V and J are TRBV2 and TRBJ2-7; D is unclear. CDR3 length: 15 residues. Trimming took off 7 bases at V and 2 bases at J, with 18 bases between the two ends. Germline assignment: CDR1 SNHLY and CDR2 FYNNEI. The CDR3 DNA reads as TGTGCCAGCACCCCTCCCGGCCGGCTTGCCTACGAGCAGTACTTC. Amino acids: CASTPPGRLAYEQYF.

This clone was observed a handful of times. V usage is TRBV5-5 and J usage is TRBJ1-1, with 7 bases matching TRBD1. Germline CDR1 and CDR2: SGHKS and YYEKEE (reference sequence). The CDR3 runs 15 residues. V lost 4 bases and J lost 0; bases outside the gene matches: 6. CDR3 DNA: TGTGCCAGCAGCCCCCGGGACAGCATGAACACTGAAGCTTTCTTT. Its translation: CASSPRDSMNTEAFF.

This chain joins TRBV30 and TRBJ1-3, with D perhaps TRBD1 (5 bases). Germline CDR1 GTSNPN, CDR2 SVGIG (reference sequence). CDR3 length: 15 residues. Trimming left V 1 base short and J 0 bases short, with 10 bases between. CDR3 coding DNA: TGTGCCTGGAGTGCCCAGGGCCACTCTGGAAACACCATATATTTT. Protein product: CAWSAQGHSGNTIYF.

This clone was detected ten times or more. The V call is TRBV7-2, the J call TRBJ1-2; the match to TRBD1 covers 7 bases. The CDR3 covers 14 residues. Germline V gene data show CDR1 as SGHTA and CDR2 as FQGNSA. Trimming at V came to 6 bases and at J to 5 bases, leaving 9 bases not matched to a gene. The chain's CDR3 is CASSSTGVEYGYTF. The DNA for the CDR3 is TGTGCCAGCAGTTCTACAGGGGTGGAGTATGGCTACACCTTC.

The CDR3 loop is CASSLGQLASEFF. In DNA form, the CDR3 reads TGTGCCAGCAGCTTAGGCCAACTAGCTTCGGAGTTCTTC. The V call is TRBV7-9, the J call TRBJ2-1; possible D gene TRBD2, 6 bases. CDR1 SEHNR and CDR2 FQNEAQ come from the germline V gene (reference sequence). The V end lost 1 base, the J end lost 14 bases, and 15 bases lay between the germline ends. The CDR3 runs to 13 residues.

This clone has more than one count but fewer than ten. This specimen includes other DNA sequences encoding the same CDR3. The V gene is TRBV30, the J gene TRBJ1-1; D is undetermined. Trimming took off 4 bases at V and 1 base at J, with 4 bases between the two ends. The CDR3 totals 11 residues. Per the germline V gene, CDR1 is GTSNPN and CDR2 is SVGIG (reference sequence). Here the CDR3 reads CAWTRNTEAFF. Here the CDR3 DNA reads TGTGCCTGGACTAGGAACACTGAAGCTTTCTTT.

V and J are TRBV6-5 and TRBJ1-2, with D perhaps TRBD1 (5 bases). Germline V gene data show CDR1 as MNHEY and CDR2 as SVGAGI. The ends were cut back, 5 bases at V and 6 bases at J, with 13 bases in the middle. CDR3 length equals 13 residues. The CDR3 DNA is TGTGCCAGCAGTGAGGGACCTCTGAATGGCTACACCTTC. Its protein product is CASSEGPLNGYTF.

The V gene is TRBV30, the J gene TRBJ1-2; 8 nucleotides match TRBD1. Germline V CDR1 and CDR2: GTSNPN, SVGIG (reference sequence). The CDR3 runs to 13 residues. The V and J ends lost 4 bases and 8 bases, in that order; junction bases with no gene match: 9. The CDR3 DNA is TGTGCCTGGAATGGACAGGGAATAGGGGGCTACACCTTC. Translating gives CAWNGQGIGGYTF.

V and J are TRBV30 and TRBJ1-1; no firm D call. CDR3 length equals 13 residues. Germline V gene data show CDR1 as GTSNPN and CDR2 as SVGIG (reference sequence). V gave up 0 bases and J gave up 8 bases, with 13 bases separating them. The CDR3 bases are TGTGCCTGGAGTGTGATAGGGCCCGCGGAAGCTTTCTTT. Translated, it gives CAWSVIGPAEAFF.

The chain joins TRBV7-2 to TRBJ1-5; D unresolved. This CDR3 spans 14 amino acids. Germline loops: CDR1 SGHTA, CDR2 FQGNSA. The V end was cut by 2 bases, the J end by 2 bases, with 7 bases between. The chain's CDR3 is CASSLMAGNQPQHF. DNA for the CDR3: TGTGCCAGCAGCTTAATGGCCGGCAATCAGCCCCAGCATTTT. Variable domain in full (rest from reference TRBV7-2 and TRBJ1-5): GAGVSQSPSNKVTEKGKDVELRCDPISGHTALYWYRQSLGQGLEFLIYFQGNSAPDKSGLPSDRFSAERTGGSVSTLTIQRTQQEDSAVYLCASSLMAGNQPQHFGDGTRLSIL.

In this sample, this clone turned up a few times. V is TRBV10-2 and J is TRBJ2-7, with a possible D match to TRBD1 (5 bases). The V and J ends lost 2 bases and 0 bases respectively, with 11 bases between them. CDR3 length: 15 residues. Germline CDR1 reads WSHSY; CDR2 reads SAAADI. The CDR3 DNA reads as TGCGCCAGCAGTGAGGAGCGACAGATCTCCTACGAGCAGTACTTC. It specifies CASSEERQISYEQYF.

This rearrangement joins TRBV20-1 to TRBJ1-4, with a tentative D call TRBD1 (5 bases). Trimming shortened V by 7 bases and J by 8 bases, and 11 bases separated the two germline ends. The CDR3 is 11 amino acids. The germline CDR1 and CDR2 sequences are DFQATT and SNEGSKA (reference sequence). CDR3 sequence reads: CSGGQEEKLFF. The CDR3 DNA reads as TGCAGTGGGGGCCAGGAAGAAAAACTGTTTTTT.

This chain connects TRBV18 to TRBJ2-2, with D possibly being TRBD1 or TRBD2 (5 bases each). The V gene's germline CDR1 is KGHSH and CDR2 LQKENI. V dropped 5 bases and J dropped 3 bases, with 10 bases sitting between them. The CDR3 totals 14 residues. The CDR3 here is CASSKGRYTGELFF. In DNA form, the CDR3 reads TGTGCCAGCTCAAAGGGACGGTACACCGGGGAGCTGTTTTTT. The whole variable domain, remainder taken from reference TRBV18 and TRBJ2-2, is NAGVMQNPRHLVRRRGQEARLRCSPMKGHSHVYWYRQLPEEGLKFMVYLQKENIIDESGMPKERFSAEFPKEGPSILRIQQVVRGDSAAYFCASSKGRYTGELFFGEGSRLTVL.